This T cell receptor (beta chain) was identified in a study of cytomegalovirus exposure and HLA in healthy donors. About the research overall: An earlier analysis identified more than 90 million unique TCR beta sequences in approximately 190 million T cells. Counted in an early data release were about 86 million unique TCRs from HLA-typed donors. Study observations and caveats: A link between a missense DCLRE1C variant and TCR beta V- and J-gene trimming emerged from a later analysis. In a later analysis, productive TCRs from donors in an Asian-associated ancestry cluster reportedly carried fewer N-insertions than the cohort mean.

On this clone: Its cognate antigen is unknown.

The germline V gene has CDR1 SGHTA and CDR2 FQGNSA. The V segment lost 6 bases and the J segment 6 bases; nucleotides outside the gene matches: 12. The CDR3 is made up of 15 amino acids. A multiplex PCR was run with 60 Vbeta primers and 13 Jbeta primers. The protocol was immunoSEQ multiplex PCR, while the TCRdb copy is restricted to in-frame clones and leaves out a portion. The data show about 140,000 clones, roughly 80% seen once. The receptor's source is a man aged 35-49 years in good health and CMV-seronegative. Material for sequencing was PBMCs. The chain uses TRBV7-2 and TRBJ2-7; 9 bases line up with TRBD2. The CDR3 sequence: CASSRFGGGAREQYF. CDR3 coding DNA: TGTGCCAGCAGTCGCTTCGGCGGGGGGGCCCGCGAGCAGTACTTC.